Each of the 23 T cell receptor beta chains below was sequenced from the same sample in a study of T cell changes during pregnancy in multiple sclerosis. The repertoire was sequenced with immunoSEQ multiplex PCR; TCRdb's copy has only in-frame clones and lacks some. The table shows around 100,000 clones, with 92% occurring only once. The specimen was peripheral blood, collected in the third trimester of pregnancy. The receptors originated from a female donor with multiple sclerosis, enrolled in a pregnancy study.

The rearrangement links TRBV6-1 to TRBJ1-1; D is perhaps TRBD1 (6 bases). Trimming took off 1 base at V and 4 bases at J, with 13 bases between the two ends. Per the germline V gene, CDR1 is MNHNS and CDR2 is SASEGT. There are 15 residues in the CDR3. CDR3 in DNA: TGTGCCAGCAGTGAAGTGGGGAGGGGGAGCACTGAAGCTTTCTTT. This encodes CASSEVGRGSTEAFF.

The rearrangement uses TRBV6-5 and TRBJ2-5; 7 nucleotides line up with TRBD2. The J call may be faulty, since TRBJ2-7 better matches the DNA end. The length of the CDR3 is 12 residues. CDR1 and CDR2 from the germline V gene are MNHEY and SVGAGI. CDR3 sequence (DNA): TGTGCCGGGTTGGCTGGGAGGGACGAGCAGTACTTC. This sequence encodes CAGLAGRDEQYF.

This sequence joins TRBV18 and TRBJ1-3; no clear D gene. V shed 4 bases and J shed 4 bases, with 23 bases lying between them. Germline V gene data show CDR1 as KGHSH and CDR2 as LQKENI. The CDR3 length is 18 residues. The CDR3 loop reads CASSLYAGRRETGNTIYF. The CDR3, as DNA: TGTGCCAGCTCACTCTATGCCGGACGGAGGGAGACGGGAAACACCATATATTTT.

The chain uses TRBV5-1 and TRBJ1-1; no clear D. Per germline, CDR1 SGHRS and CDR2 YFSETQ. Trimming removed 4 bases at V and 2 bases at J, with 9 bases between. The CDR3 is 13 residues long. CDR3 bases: TGCGCCAGCAGCCCCGAGTTCAACACTGAAGCTTTCTTT. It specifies CASSPEFNTEAFF.

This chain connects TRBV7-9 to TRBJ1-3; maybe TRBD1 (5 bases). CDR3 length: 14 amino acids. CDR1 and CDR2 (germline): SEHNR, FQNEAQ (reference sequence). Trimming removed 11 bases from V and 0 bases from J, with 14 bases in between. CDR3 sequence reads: CASRTSSSGNTIYF. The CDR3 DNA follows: TGTGCCTCACGGACATCGAGCTCTGGAAACACCATATATTTT.

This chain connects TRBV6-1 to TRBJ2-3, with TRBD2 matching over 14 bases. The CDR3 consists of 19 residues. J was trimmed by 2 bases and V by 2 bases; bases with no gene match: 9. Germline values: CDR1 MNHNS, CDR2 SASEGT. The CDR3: CASSEYYGTSGGSTDTQYF. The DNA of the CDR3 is TGTGCCAGCAGTGAATATTATGGGACTAGCGGGGGCTCCACAGATACGCAGTATTTT.

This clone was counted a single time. CDR3 sequence: CASTTRQGGVNEQFF. The CDR3 DNA reads TGTGCCAGTACCACACGACAGGGAGGTGTGAATGAGCAGTTCTTC. The chain links TRBV19 to TRBJ2-1, with a tentative D call TRBD1 (7 bases). This CDR3 contains 15 residues. The V end lost 7 bases, the J end lost 7 bases, and 20 bases lay between the germline ends. CDR1 and CDR2 (germline): LNHDA, SQIVND (reference sequence).

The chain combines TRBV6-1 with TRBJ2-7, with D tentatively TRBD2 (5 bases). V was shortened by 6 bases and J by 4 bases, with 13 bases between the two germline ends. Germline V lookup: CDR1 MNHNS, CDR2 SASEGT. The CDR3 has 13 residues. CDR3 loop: CASRVGLSYEQYF. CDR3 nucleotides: TGTGCCAGCAGGGTAGGACTGTCATACGAGCAGTACTTC.

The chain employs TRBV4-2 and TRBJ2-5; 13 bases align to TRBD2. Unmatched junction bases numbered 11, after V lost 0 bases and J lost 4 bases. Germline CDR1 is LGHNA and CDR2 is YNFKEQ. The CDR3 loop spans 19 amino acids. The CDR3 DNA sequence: TGTGCCAGCAGCCAAGAACCCGGCCTGACTAGCGGGAGGAGAGAGACCCAGTACTTC. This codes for CASSQEPGLTSGRRETQYF.

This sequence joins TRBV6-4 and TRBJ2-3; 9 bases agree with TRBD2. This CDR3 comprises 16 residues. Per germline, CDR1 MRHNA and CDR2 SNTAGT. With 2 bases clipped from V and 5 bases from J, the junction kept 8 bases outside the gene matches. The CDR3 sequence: CASSDRREGSGDTQYF. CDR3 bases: TGTGCCAGCAGTGACCGGCGGGAGGGGTCGGGAGATACGCAGTATTTT.

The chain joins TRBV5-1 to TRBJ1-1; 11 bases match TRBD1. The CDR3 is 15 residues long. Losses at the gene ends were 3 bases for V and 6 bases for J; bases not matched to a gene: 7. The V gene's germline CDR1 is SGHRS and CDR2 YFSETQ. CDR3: CASSWTGGASAEAFF. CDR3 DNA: TGCGCCAGCAGCTGGACAGGGGGCGCGTCGGCTGAAGCTTTCTTT.

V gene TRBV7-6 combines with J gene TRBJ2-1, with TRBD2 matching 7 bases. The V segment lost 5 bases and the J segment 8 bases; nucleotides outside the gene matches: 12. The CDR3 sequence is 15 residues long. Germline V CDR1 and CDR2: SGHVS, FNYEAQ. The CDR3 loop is CASSPTLTSSYEQFF. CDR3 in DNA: TGTGCCAGCAGCCCCACCCTGACTAGCTCTTATGAGCAGTTCTTC.

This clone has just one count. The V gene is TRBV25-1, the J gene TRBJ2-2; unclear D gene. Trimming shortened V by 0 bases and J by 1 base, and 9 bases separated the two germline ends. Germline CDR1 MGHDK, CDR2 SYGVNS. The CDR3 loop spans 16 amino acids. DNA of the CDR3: TGTGCCAGCAGTGAATACGCGACACAGAACACCGGGGAGCTGTTTTTT. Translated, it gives CASSEYATQNTGELFF. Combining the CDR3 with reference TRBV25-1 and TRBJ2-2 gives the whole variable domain EADIYQTPRYLVIGTGKKITLECSQTMGHDKMYWYQQDPGMELHLIHYSYGVNSTEKGDLSSESTVSRIRTEHFPLTLESARPSHTSQYLCASSEYATQNTGELFFGEGSRLTVL.

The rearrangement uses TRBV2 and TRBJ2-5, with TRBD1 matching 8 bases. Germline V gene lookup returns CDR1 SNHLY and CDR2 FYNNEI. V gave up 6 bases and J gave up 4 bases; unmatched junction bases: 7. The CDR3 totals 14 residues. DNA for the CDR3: TGTGCCAGCAGCTTCCGGACAGGGAGAGAGACCCAGTACTTC. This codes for CASSFRTGRETQYF.

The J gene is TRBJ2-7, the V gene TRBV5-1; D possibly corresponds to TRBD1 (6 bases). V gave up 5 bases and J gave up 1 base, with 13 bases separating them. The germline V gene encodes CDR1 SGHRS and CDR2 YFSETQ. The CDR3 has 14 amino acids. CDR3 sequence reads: CASRLERGSYEQYF. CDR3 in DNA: TGCGCCAGCAGACTGGAGAGGGGGTCCTACGAGCAGTACTTC. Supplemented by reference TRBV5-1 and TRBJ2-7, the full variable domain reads KAGVTQTPRYLIKTRGQQVTLSCSPISGHRSVSWYQQTPGQGLQFLFEYFSETQRNKGNFPGRFSGRQFSNSRSEMNVSTLELGDSALYLCASRLERGSYEQYFGPGTRLTVT.

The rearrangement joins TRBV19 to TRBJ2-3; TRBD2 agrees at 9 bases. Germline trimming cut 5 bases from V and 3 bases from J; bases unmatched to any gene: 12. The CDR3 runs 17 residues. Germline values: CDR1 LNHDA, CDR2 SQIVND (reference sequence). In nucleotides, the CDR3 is TGTGCCAGTAGTCGAAACACAGCGGGAGGAAGGACAGATACGCAGTATTTT. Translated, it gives CASSRNTAGGRTDTQYF. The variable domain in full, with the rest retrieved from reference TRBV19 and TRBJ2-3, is DGGITQSPKYLFRKEGQNVTLSCEQNLNHDAMYWYRQDPGQGLRLIYYSQIVNDFQKGDIAEGYSVSREKKESFPLTVTSAQKNPTAFYLCASSRNTAGGRTDTQYFGPGTRLTVL.

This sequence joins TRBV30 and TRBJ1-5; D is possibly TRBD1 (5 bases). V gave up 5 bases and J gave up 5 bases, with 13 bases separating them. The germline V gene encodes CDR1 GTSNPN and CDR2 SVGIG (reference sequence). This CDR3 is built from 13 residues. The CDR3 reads CAWAGGVDQPQHF. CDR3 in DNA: TGTGCCTGGGCCGGAGGGGTGGATCAGCCCCAGCATTTT. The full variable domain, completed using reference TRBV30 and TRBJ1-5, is SQTIHQWPATLVQPVGSPLSLECTVEGTSNPNLYWYRQAAGRGLQLLFYSVGIGQISSEVPQNLSASRPQDRQFILSSKKLLLSDSGFYLCAWAGGVDQPQHFGDGTRLSIL.

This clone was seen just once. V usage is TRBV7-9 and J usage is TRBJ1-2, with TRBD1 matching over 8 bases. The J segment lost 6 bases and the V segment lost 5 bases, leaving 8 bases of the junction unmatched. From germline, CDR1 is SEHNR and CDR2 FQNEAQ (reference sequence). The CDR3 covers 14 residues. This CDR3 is CASSPAGTGNGYTF. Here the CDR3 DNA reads TGTGCCAGCAGCCCGGCCGGGACAGGAAATGGCTACACCTTC. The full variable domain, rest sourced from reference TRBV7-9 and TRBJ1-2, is DTGVSQNPRHKITKRGQNVTFRCDPISEHNRLYWYRQTLGQGPEFLTYFQNEAQLEKSRLLSDRFSAERPKGSFSTLEIQRTEQGDSAMYLCASSPAGTGNGYTFGSGTRLTVV.

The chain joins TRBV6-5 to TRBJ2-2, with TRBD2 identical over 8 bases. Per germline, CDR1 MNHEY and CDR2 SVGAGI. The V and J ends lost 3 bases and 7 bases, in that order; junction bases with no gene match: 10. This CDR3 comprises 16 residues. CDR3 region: CASSYREREIGGELFF. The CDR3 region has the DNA TGTGCCAGCAGTTATCGGGAGCGGGAGATCGGCGGGGAGCTGTTTTTT.

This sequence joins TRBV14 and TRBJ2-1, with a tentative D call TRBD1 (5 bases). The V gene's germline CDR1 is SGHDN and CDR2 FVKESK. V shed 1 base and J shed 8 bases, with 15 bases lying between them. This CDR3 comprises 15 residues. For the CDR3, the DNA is TGTGCCAGCAGCCAAGTAGGGGCAGGGAAGGATGAGCAGTTCTTC. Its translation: CASSQVGAGKDEQFF.

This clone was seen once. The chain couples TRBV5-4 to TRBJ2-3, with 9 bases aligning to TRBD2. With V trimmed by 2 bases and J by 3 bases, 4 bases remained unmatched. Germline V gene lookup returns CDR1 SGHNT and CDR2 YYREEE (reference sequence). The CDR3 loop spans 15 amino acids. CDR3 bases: TGTGCCAGCAGCTTAGATAGCGGGGGAACAGATACGCAGTATTTT. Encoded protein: CASSLDSGGTDTQYF. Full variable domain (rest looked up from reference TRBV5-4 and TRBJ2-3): ETGVTQSPTHLIKTRGQQVTLRCSSQSGHNTVSWYQQALGQGPQFIFQYYREEENGRGNFPPRFSGLQFPNYSSELNVNALELDDSALYLCASSLDSGGTDTQYFGPGTRLTVL.

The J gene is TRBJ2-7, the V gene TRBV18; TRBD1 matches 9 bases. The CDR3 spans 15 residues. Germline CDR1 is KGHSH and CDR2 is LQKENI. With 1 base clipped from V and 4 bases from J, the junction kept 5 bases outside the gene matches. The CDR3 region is CASSPQQGARYEQYF. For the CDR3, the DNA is TGTGCCAGCTCACCACAACAGGGGGCGAGGTACGAGCAGTACTTC.

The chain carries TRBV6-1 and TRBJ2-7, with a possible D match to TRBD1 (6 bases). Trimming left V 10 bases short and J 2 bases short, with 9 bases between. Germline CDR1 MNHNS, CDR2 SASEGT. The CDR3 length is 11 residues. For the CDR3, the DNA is TGTGCCACCGGGACAACCTACGAGCAGTACTTC. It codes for CATGTTYEQYF.